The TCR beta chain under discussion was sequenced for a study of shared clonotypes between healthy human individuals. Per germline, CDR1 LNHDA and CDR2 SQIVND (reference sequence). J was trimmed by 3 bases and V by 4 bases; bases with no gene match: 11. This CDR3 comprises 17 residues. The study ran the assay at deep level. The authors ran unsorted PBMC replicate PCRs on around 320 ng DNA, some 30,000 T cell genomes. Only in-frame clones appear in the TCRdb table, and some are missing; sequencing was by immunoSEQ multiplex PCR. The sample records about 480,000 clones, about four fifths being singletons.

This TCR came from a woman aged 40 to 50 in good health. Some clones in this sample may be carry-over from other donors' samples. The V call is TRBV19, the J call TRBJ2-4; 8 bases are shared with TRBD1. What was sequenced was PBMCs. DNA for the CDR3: TGTGCCAGTAGTACCACTAGACAGGGGTCCGTCAAAAACATTCAGTACTTC. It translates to CASSTTRQGSVKNIQYF.